These T cell receptor beta chains were read from a single sample in a study of blood T cell repertoires in COVID-19. The protocol was immunoSEQ multiplex PCR, while the TCRdb copy is restricted to in-frame clones and leaves out a portion. The data hold more than 85,000 clones, with approximately 82% observed a single time. The specimen sequenced was peripheral blood. These receptors all come from a man aged 60-69 years with acute or convalescent COVID-19. Both conserved end residues are trimmed from each CDR3. For some rows the clone size is stated as once, few or many, or as a class when expanded; others skip it.

clone_size	v_call	j_call	cdr3_aa
-	TRBV12-5	TRBJ1-1	ASGLVQGRNTEAF
-	TRBV2	TRBJ1-3	ASRRDRNSGNTIY
-	TRBV6-2/TRBV6-3	TRBJ2-4	ASSPREVAGIQY
-	TRBV5-5	TRBJ1-1	ASRKTQGADTEAF
once	TRBV18	TRBJ2-5	ASSPSQGAEETQY
-	TRBV7-8	TRBJ1-2	ASSRWTGDYGYT
-	TRBV2	TRBJ2-5	ASSEAFVRGTQY
once	TRBV28	TRBJ1-6	ASSLSGFQSPLH
-	TRBV2	TRBJ1-1	ASSGQGGNTEAF
-	TRBV4-1	TRBJ1-4	ASSRSGTGDEKLF
once	TRBV5-8	TRBJ2-1	ASSLGGTPYNEQF
-	TRBV3-1/TRBV3-2	TRBJ2-3	ASSPLADSTDTQY
once	TRBV6-6	TRBJ2-2	ASRGGTTTGELF
-	TRBV5-1	TRBJ2-4	ASSLEAGKNIQY
-	TRBV5-6	TRBJ1-2	ASSSRASGSHYGYT
once	TRBV6-5	TRBJ2-1	ASQEGGVGNNEQF
-	TRBV9	TRBJ2-3	ASSVDQGSPDTQY
-	TRBV28	TRBJ1-3	ASSSYPRYSGNTIY
-	TRBV6-2/TRBV6-3	TRBJ1-2	ASSELDTYGYT
-	TRBV4-1	TRBJ2-5	ASSQLAGARETQY
-	TRBV3-1/TRBV3-2	TRBJ1-2	ASSPNRGPRYGYT
-	TRBV4-1	TRBJ1-3	ASSQVSAGGKAGNTIY
few	TRBV3-1/TRBV3-2	TRBJ2-7	ASSQDLSPRSSYEQY
-	TRBV5-1	TRBJ1-1	ASRYMWDRGNTEAF
-	TRBV7-8	TRBJ2-2	ASSLARGSSANTGELF
-	TRBV7-2	TRBJ2-2	ASSLALTQNTGELF
-	TRBV6-2/TRBV6-3	TRBJ1-5	ASSYISGRQPQH
once	TRBV5-5	TRBJ2-3	ASSFSRVPDTQY
-	TRBV28	TRBJ2-7	ASRAAGPGEQY
-	TRBV12-3/TRBV12-4	TRBJ1-1	ASSERGTEAF
-	TRBV4-1	TRBJ1-1	ASSQTIQGASHTEAF
-	TRBV2	TRBJ2-5	ASSPLTSRETQY
-	TRBV5-1	TRBJ1-6	ASSLVESSYNSPLH
-	TRBV7-9	TRBJ1-1	ASSLAALFRDRGGTEAF
-	TRBV12-3/TRBV12-4	TRBJ1-2	ASRRTGFLGYT
-	TRBV7-6	TRBJ1-3	ASSLRTGSNRGAGNTIY
once	TRBV15	TRBJ1-6	ATSSGRSSYNSPLH
-	TRBV7-2	TRBJ1-4	ASSLGGQWHEKLF
-	TRBV9	TRBJ2-1	ASSPTGAGGFYNEQF
once	TRBV6-2/TRBV6-3	TRBJ1-1	ASSSRGQVREAF
once	TRBV6-1	TRBJ2-3	ASSEARFPSQGSDTQY
-	TRBV7-9	TRBJ2-5	ASSFGTGRQTQY
-	TRBV10-2	TRBJ2-7	ASSEFTGWEQY
-	TRBV10-3	TRBJ1-1	AISELAATEAF
-	TRBV5-1	TRBJ2-5	ASSSDSTRAETQY
-	TRBV11-2	TRBJ2-1	ASSPHTGTGRNNEQF
-	TRBV6-5	TRBJ2-2	ASSYAPGGTGELF
-	TRBV21-1	TRBJ1-2	ASSPGGGAPYYGYT
-	TRBV9	TRBJ1-1	ASSVEPRSGTEAF
-	TRBV12-3/TRBV12-4	TRBJ2-5	ASSRDQQETQY
-	TRBV12-5	TRBJ1-1	ASGRGGTEAF
few	TRBV4-3	TRBJ2-7	ASSQAREVSEQY
few	TRBV7-9	TRBJ1-5	ASSGDFGNQPQH
once	TRBV19	TRBJ1-1	ASGTGGNTEAF
-	TRBV28	TRBJ1-5	ASSLRQGITRNQPQH
-	TRBV7-2	TRBJ2-1	ASSLDGDRVNEQF
-	TRBV6-1	TRBJ1-5	ATSGNNQPQH
-	TRBV29-1	TRBJ2-5	SVGGSAQETQY